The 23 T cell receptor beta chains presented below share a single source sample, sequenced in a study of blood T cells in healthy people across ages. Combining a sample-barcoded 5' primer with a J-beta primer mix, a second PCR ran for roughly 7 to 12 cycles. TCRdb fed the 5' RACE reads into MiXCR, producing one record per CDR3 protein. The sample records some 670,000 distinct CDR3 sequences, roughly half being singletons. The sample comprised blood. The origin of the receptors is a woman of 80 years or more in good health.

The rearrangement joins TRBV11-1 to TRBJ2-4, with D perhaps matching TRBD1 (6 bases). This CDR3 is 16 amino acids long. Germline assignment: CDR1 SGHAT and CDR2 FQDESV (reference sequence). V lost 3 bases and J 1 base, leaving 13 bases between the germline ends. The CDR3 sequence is CASSFTGQKAKNIQYF. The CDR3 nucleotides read TGTGCCAGCAGCTTTACAGGGCAGAAGGCCAAAAACATTCAGTACTTC.

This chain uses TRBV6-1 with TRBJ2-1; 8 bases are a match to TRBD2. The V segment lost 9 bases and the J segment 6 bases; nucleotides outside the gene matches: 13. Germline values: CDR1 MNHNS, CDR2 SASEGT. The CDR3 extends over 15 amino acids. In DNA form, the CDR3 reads TGTGCCAGTCGTGGCGGGAGGCTGGGGAGCAATGAGCAGTTCTTC. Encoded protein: CASRGGRLGSNEQFF.

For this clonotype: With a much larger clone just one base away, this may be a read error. The CDR3 bases are TGTGCCAGCAGTTTATTTTCCGGGGGAGGCCCCTACAATGAGCAGTACTTC. Translating it yields CASSLFSGGGPYNEQYF. The genes are TRBV12-3 or TRBV12-4 and TRBJ2-1, with a tentative D call TRBD2 (6 bases). The better agreement between TRBJ2-7 and the DNA end casts doubt on the J call. The CDR3 covers 17 residues.

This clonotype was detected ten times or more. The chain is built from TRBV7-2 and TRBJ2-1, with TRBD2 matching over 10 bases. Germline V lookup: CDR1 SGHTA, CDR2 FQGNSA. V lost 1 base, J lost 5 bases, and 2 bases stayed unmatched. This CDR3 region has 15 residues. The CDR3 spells CASSLVSGGNNEQFF. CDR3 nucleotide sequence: TGTGCCAGCAGCTTAGTTAGCGGGGGGAACAATGAGCAGTTCTTC.

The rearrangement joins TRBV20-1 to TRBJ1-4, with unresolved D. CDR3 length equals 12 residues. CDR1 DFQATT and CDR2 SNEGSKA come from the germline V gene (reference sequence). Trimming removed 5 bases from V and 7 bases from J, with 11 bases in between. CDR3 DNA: TGCAGTGCTCTGACGACTGCTGAAAAACTGTTTTTT. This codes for CSALTTAEKLFF.

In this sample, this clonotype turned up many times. The CDR3 region has the DNA TGTGCCAGCAGCGACTCTTGGGCACCCGACGAGCAGTACTTC. It codes for CASSDSWAPDEQYF. This chain uses TRBV2 with TRBJ2-7; D is unclear. Looked up from germline, CDR1 is SNHLY and CDR2 is FYNNEI. Trimming stripped 6 bases from V and 5 bases from J, with 17 bases between. The CDR3 extends over 14 amino acids.

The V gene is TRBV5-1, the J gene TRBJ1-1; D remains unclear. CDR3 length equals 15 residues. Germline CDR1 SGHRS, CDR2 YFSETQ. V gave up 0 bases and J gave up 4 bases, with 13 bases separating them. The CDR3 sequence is CASSLGGTFRTEAFF. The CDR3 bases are TGCGCCAGCAGCTTGGGGGGAACTTTTCGCACTGAAGCTTTCTTT.

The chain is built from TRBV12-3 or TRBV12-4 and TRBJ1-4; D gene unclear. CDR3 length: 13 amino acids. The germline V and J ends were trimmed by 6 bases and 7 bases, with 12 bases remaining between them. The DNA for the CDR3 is TGTGCCAGCAGCCCAAACGAGCCTGAAAAACTGTTTTTT. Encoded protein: CASSPNEPEKLFF.

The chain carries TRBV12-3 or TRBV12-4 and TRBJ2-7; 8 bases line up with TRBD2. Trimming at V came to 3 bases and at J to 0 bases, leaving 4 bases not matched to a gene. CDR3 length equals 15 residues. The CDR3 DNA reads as TGTGCCAGCAGTTTCCCGGGGGGGTCCTCCTACGAGCAGTACTTC. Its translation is CASSFPGGSSYEQYF.

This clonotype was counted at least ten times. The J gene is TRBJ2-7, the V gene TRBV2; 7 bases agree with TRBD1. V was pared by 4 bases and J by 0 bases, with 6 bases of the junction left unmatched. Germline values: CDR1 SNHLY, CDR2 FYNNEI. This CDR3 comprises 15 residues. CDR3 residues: CASSADRAISYEQYF. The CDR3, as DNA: TGTGCCAGCAGTGCCGACAGGGCGATCTCCTACGAGCAGTACTTC.

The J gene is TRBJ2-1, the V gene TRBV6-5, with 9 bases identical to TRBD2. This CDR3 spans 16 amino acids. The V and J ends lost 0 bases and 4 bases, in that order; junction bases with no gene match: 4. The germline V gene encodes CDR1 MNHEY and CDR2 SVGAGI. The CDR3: CASSYSMLAGYNEQFF. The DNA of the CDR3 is TGTGCCAGCAGTTACTCGATGCTAGCGGGGTACAATGAGCAGTTCTTC.

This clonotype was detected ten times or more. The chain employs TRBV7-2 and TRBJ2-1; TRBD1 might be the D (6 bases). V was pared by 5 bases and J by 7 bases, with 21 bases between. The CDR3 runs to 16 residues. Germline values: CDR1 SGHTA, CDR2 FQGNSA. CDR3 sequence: CASSLSTGLSLNEQFF. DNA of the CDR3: TGTGCCAGCAGCCTTTCAACAGGGTTGTCACTTAATGAGCAGTTCTTC.

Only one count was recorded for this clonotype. CDR3 in DNA: TGCAGCGTGGCAGACAGCAGGAAAGCCTATGGCTACACCTTC. Translation gives CSVADSRKAYGYTF. The rearrangement uses TRBV29-1 and TRBJ1-2; possible D gene TRBD1, 5 bases. The V end lost 6 bases, the J end lost 4 bases, and 18 bases lay between the germline ends. The CDR3 spans 14 residues. Per the germline V gene, CDR1 is SQVTM and CDR2 is ANQGSEA.

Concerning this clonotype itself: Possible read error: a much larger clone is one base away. Written as DNA, the CDR3 is TGCACCAGCAATTCCGGGACTAGCGGCTCTAGCTCCTACAATGAGCAGTTCTTC. As protein: CTSNSGTSGSSSYNEQFF. V gene TRBV4-1 combines with J gene TRBJ2-1, with 11 bases aligning to TRBD2. This CDR3 has 18 amino acids. Germline loops: CDR1 MGHRA, CDR2 YSYEKL.

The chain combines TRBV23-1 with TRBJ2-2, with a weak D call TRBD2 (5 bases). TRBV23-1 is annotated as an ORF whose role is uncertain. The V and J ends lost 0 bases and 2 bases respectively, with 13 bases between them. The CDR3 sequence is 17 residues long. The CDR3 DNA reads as TGCGCCAGCAGTCAATCCCGGGAAGACCCAAACACCGGGGAGCTGTTTTTT. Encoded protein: CASSQSREDPNTGELFF.

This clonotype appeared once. In DNA, the CDR3 is TGTGCCAGCGCTTACAGGGGGCTTCAACGGGGGATAGCGTTTCCCCTTTGTGACGAGCAGTACTTC. It translates to CASAYRGLQRGIAFPLCDEQYF. The chain links TRBV25-1 to TRBJ2-1; 9 bases are a match to TRBD1. Gene TRBJ2-7 matches the end of the DNA better, so the J call may be wrong. The CDR3 extends over 22 amino acids. Germline V gene data show CDR1 as MGHDK and CDR2 as SYGVNS.

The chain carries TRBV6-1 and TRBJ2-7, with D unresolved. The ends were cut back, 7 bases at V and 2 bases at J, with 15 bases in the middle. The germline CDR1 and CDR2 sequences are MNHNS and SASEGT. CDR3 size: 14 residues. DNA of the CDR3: TGTGCCAGCACCCTGAGGCGGTTAACCTACGAGCAGTACTTC. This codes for CASTLRRLTYEQYF.

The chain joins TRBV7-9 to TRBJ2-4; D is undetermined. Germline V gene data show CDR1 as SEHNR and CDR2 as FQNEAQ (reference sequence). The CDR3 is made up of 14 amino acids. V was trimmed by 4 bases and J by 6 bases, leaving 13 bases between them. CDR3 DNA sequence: TGTGCCAGCAGCTCACAGCTAAAGCGAAACATTCAGTACTTC. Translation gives CASSSQLKRNIQYF.

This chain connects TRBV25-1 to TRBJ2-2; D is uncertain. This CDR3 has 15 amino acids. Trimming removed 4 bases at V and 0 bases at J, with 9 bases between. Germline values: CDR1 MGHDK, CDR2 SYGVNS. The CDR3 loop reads CASSGYRSNTGELFF. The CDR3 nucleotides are TGTGCCAGCAGTGGGTACAGATCGAACACCGGGGAGCTGTTTTTT.

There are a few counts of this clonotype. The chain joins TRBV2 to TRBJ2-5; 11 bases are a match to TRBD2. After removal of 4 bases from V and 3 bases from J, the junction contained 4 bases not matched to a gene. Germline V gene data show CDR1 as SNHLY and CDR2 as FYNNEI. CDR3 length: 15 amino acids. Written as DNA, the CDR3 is TGTGCCAGCAGTGTGTCTAGCGGGGGGAAAGAGACCCAGTACTTC. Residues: CASSVSSGGKETQYF.

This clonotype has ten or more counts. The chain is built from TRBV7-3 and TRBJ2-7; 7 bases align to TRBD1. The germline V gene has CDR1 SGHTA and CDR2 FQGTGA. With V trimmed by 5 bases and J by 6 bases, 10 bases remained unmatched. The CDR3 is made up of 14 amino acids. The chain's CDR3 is CASSVQGSLREQYF. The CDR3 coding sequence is TGTGCCAGCAGCGTACAGGGGTCTCTGCGCGAGCAGTACTTC.

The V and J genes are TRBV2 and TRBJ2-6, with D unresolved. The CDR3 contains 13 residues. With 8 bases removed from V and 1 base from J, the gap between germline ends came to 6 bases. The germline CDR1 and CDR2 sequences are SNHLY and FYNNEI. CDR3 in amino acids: CASAESGANVLTF. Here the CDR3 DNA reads TGTGCCAGCGCAGAGTCTGGGGCCAACGTCCTGACTTTC.

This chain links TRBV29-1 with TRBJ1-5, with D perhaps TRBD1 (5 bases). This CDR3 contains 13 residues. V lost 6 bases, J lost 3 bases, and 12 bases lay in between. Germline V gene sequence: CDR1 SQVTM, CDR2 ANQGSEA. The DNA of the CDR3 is TGCAGCGTCACCTTCGGGGCCAATCAGCCCCAGCATTTT. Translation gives CSVTFGANQPQHF. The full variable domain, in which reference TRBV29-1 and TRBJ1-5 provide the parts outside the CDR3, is SAVISQKPSRDICQRGTSLTIQCQVDSQVTMMFWYRQQPGQSLTLIATANQGSEATYESGFVIDKFPISRPNLTFSTLTVSNMSPEDSSIYLCSVTFGANQPQHFGDGTRLSIL.